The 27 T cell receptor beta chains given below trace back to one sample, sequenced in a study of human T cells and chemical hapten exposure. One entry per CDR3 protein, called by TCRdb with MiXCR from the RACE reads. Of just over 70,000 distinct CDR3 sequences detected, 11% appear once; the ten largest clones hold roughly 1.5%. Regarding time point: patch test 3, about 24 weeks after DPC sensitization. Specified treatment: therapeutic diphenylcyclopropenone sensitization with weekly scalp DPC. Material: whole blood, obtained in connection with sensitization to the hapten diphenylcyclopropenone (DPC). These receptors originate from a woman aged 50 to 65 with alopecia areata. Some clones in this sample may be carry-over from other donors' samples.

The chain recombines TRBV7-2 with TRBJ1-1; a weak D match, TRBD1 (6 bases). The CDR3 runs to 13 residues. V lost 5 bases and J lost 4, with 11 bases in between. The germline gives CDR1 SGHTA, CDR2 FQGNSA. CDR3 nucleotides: TGTGCCAGCAGCCCCGACAGGATCACTGAAGCTTTCTTT. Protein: CASSPDRITEAFF.

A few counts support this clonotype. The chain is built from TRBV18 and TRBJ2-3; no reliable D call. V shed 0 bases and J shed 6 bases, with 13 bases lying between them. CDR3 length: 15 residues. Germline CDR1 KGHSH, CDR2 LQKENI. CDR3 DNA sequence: TGTGCCAGCTCACCACCGGACGGGCGTCGGGATACGCAGTATTTT. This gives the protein CASSPPDGRRDTQYF.

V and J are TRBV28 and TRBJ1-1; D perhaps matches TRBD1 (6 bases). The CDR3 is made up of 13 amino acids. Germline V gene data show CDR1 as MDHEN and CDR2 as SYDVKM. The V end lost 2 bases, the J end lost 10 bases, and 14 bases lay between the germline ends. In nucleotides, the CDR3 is TGTGCCAGCAGTTTAAATGGAAACAGGGCAGCTTTCTTT. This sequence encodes CASSLNGNRAAFF.

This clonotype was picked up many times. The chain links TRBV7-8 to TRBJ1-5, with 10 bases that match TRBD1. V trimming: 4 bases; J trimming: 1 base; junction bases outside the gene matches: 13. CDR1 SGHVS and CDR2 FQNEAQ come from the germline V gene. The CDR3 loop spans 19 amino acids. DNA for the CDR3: TGTGCCAGCAGCTCGTTCCGGGACAGGGGTTTCAGAAGCAATCAGCCCCAGCATTTT. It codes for CASSSFRDRGFRSNQPQHF.

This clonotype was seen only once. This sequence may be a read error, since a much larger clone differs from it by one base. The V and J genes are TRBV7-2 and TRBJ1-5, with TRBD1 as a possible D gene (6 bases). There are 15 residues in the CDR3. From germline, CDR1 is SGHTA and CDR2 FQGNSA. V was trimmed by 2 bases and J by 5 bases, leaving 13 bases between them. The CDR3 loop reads CASSLRGGNDQPQHF. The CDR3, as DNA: TGTGCCAGCAGCTTAAGGGGGGGGAACGATCAGCCCCAGCATTTT.

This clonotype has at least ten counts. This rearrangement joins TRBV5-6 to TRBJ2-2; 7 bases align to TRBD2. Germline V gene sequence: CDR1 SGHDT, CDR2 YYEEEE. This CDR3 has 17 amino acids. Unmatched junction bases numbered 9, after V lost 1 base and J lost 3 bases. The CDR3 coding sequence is TGTGCCAGCAGCTTGACCAAAGCGGGACTGGACACCGGGGAGCTGTTTTTT. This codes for CASSLTKAGLDTGELFF.

CDR3 nucleotide sequence: TGCAGCGTTGTGTTGGTTCGGGACAACTCCTACGAGCAGTACTTC. Its protein product is CSVVLVRDNSYEQYF. The V call is TRBV29-1, the J call TRBJ2-7; the D gene is possibly TRBD1 (6 bases). The CDR3 sequence is 15 residues long. In germline, CDR1 is SQVTM, CDR2 ANQGSEA. V was pared by 4 bases and J by 0 bases, with 16 bases between.

The CDR3 sequence: CASSREETRSSIYEQYF. The CDR3 nucleotides are TGTGCCAGCAGCCGTGAAGAGACACGATCCTCGATATACGAGCAGTACTTC. The J gene is TRBJ2-7, the V gene TRBV4-2; no firm D call. V lost 4 bases and J lost 4, with 23 bases in between. This CDR3 contains 17 residues. Germline-derived CDR1 and CDR2 are LGHNA and YNFKEQ.

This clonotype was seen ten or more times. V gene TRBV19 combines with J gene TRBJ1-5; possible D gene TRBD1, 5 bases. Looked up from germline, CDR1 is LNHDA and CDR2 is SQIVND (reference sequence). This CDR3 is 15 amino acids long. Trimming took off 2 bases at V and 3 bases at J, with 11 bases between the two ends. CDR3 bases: TGTGCCAGTAGTATAACTCCGGGGGACAATCAGCCCCAGCATTTT. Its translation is CASSITPGDNQPQHF.

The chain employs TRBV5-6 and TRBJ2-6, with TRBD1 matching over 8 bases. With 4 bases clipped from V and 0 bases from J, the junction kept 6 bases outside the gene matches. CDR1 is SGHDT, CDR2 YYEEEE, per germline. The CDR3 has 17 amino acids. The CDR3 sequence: CASSARGRASGANVLTF. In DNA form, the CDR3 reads TGTGCCAGCAGCGCCAGGGGGCGGGCCTCTGGGGCCAACGTCCTGACTTTC.

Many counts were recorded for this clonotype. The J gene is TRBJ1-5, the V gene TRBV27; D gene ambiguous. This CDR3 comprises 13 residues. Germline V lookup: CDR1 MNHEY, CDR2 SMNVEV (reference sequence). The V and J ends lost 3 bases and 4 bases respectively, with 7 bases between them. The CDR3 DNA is TGTGCCAGCAGTTTGGCAGGAAATCAGCCCCAGCATTTT. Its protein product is CASSLAGNQPQHF.

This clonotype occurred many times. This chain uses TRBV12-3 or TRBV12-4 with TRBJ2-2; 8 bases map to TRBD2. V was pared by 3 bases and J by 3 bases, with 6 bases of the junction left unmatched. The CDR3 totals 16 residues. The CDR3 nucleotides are TGTGCCAGCAGTTTTGTCAGCGGGAGTTACACCGGGGAGCTGTTTTTT. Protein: CASSFVSGSYTGELFF.

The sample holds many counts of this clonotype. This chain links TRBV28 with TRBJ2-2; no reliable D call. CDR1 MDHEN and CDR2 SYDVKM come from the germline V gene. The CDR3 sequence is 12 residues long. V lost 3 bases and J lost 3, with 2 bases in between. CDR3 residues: CASSLDTGELFF. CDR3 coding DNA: TGTGCCAGCAGTTTGGACACCGGGGAGCTGTTTTTT.

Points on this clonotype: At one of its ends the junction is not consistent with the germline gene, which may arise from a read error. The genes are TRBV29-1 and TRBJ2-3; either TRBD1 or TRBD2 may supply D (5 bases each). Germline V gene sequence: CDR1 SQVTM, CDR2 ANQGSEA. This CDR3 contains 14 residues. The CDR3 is CCVVQVGGTDTQYF. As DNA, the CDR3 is TGCTGCGTTGTCCAGGTGGGGGGCACAGATACGCAGTATTTT.

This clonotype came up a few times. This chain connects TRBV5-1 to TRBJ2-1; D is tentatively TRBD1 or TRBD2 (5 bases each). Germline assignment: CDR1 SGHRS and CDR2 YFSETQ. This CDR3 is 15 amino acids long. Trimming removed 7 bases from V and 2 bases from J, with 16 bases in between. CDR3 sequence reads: CASQSAGSTYNEQFF. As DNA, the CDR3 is TGCGCCAGCCAATCCGCAGGGAGCACCTACAATGAGCAGTTCTTC.

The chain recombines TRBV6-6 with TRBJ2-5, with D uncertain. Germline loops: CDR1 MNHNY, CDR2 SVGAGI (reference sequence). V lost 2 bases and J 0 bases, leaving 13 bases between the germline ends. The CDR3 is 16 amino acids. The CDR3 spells CASSYGRAEYQETQYF. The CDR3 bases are TGTGCCAGCAGTTACGGCCGGGCAGAGTACCAAGAGACCCAGTACTTC.

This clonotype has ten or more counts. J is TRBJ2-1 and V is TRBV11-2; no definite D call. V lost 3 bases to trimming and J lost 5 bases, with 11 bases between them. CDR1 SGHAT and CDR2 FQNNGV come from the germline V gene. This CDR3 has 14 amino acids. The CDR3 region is CASSLNGRNNEQFF. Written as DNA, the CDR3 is TGTGCCAGCAGCTTGAATGGGCGCAACAATGAGCAGTTCTTC.

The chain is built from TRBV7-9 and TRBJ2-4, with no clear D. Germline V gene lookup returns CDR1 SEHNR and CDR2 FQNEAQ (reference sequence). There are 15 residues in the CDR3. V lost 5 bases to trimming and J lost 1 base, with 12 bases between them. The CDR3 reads CASSPKAEAKNIQYF. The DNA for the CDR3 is TGTGCCAGCAGCCCGAAGGCAGAGGCCAAAAACATTCAGTACTTC.

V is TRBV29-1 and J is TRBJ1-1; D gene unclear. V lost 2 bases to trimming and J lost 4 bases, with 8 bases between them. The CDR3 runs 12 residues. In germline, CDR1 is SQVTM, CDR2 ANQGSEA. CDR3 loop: CSVERGSTEAFF. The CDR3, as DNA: TGCAGCGTTGAAAGAGGGTCCACTGAAGCTTTCTTT.

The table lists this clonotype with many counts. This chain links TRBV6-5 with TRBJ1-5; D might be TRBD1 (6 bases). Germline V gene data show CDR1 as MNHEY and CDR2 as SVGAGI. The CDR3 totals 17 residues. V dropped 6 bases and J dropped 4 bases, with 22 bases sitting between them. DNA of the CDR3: TGTGCCAGCAGCAAATTAAAGGGTGGAGGGGGGAATCAGCCCCAGCATTTT. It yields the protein CASSKLKGGGGNQPQHF.

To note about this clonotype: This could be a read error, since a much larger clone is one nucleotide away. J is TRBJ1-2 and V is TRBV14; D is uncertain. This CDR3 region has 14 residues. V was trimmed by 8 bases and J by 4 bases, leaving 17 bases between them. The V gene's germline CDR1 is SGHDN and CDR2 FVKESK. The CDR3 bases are TGTGCCAGCGGCCCCTTCACACCACCCTATGGCTACACCTTC. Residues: CASGPFTPPYGYTF.

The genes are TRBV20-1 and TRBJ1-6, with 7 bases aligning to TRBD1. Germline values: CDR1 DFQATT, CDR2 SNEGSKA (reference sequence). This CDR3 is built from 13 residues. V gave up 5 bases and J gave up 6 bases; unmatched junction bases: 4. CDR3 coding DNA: TGCAGTGCTCCAGACAGGGCTAATTCACCCCTCCACTTT. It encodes CSAPDRANSPLHF.

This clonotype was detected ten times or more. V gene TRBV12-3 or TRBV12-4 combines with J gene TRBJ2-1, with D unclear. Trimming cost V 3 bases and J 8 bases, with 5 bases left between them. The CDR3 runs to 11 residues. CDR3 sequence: CASSFTDEQFF. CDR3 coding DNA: TGTGCCAGCAGTTTTACGGATGAGCAGTTCTTC.

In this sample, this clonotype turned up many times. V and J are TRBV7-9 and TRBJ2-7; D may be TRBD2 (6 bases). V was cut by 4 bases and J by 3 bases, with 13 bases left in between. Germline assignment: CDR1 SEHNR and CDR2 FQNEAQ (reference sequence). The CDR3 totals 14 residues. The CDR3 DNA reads TGTGCCAGCAGCTCCAGGAGGGTGTACTACGAGCAGTACTTC. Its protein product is CASSSRRVYYEQYF.

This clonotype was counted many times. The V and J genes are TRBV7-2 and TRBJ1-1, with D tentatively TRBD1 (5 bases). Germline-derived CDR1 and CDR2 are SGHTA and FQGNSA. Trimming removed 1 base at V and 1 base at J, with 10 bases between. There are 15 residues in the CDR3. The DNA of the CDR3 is TGTGCCAGCAGCTTAGATGGGGGTTCGAACACTGAAGCTTTCTTT. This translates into CASSLDGGSNTEAFF.

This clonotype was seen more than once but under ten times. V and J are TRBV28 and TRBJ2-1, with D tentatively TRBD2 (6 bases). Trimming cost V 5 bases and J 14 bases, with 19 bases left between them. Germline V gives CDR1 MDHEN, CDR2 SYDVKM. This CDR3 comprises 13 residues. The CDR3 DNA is TGTGCCAGCAGTGGGGCCGGGGGTCCGTGGAAGTTCTTC. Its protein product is CASSGAGGPWKFF.

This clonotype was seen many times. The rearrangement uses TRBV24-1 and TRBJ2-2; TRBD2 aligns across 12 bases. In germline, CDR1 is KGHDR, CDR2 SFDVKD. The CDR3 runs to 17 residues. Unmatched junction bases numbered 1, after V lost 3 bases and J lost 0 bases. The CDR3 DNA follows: TGTGCCACCAGTGATCTAGCGGGAGGGGCGAACACCGGGGAGCTGTTTTTT. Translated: CATSDLAGGANTGELFF.